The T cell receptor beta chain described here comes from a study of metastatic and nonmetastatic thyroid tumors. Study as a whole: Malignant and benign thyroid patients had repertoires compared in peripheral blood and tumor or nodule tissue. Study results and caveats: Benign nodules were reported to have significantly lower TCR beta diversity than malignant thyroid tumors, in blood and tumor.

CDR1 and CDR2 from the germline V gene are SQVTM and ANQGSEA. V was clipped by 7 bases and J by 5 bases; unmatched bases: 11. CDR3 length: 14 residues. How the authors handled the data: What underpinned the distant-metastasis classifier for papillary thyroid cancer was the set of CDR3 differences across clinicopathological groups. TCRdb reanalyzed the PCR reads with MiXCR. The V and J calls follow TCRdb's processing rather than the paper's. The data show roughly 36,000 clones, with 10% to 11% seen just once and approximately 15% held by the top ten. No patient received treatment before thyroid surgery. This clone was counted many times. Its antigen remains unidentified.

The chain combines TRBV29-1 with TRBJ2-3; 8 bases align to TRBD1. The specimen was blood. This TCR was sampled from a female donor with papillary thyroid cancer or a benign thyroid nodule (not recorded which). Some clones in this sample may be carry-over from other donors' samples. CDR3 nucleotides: TGCAGCGCTCTTTTCAGGGGGCGGGAAGATACGCAGTATTTT. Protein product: CSALFRGREDTQYF.